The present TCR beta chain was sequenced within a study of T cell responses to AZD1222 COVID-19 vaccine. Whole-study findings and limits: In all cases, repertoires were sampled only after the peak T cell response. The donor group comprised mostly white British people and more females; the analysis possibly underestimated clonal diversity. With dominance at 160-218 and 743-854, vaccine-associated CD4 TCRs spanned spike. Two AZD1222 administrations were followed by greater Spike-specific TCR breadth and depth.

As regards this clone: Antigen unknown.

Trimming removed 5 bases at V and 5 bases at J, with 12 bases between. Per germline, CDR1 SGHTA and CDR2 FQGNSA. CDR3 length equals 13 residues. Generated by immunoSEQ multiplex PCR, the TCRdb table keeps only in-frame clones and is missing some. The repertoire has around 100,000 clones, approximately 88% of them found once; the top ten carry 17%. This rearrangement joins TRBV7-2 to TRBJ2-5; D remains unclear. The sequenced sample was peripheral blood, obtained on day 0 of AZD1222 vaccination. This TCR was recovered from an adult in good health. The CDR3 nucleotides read TGTGCCAGCAGCCGGCGAGGCCGGGAGACCCAGTACTTC. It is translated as CASSRRGRETQYF.